This TCR beta chain was captured in a study of blood T cell repertoires in COVID-19. Trimming took 3 bases from V and 0 from J, leaving 5 bases between them. This CDR3 region has 13 residues. The germline gives CDR1 MNHEY, CDR2 SMNVEV (reference sequence). Original processing methods: Scientists estimated how many nucleated cells there were by amplifying reference gene primers. TCRdb keeps only in-frame clones here, not all; method: immunoSEQ multiplex PCR. That table supplies the V and J calls and clone size; D and trimming were determined from the DNA. The data hold about 240,000 clones, with around 86% observed a single time.

The chain employs TRBV27 and TRBJ1-2; D remains unclear. This clonotype was sampled from a woman aged 55-69 years with active or convalescent COVID-19. Source material: peripheral blood. The CDR3 coding sequence is TGTGCCAGCAGTTTTCGAGCTAACTATGGCTACACCTTC. This codes for CASSFRANYGYTF.